This T cell receptor (beta chain) is from a study of shared clonotypes between healthy human individuals. Notes on the study in general: It was expected that sequencing depth would affect clonotype sharing among donors. Richness estimates generally favored naive over memory subsets. Among non-shared clonotypes, generation probabilities were lower than among those shared by all four donors.

Losses at the gene ends were 0 bases for V and 0 bases for J; bases not matched to a gene: 7. Per germline, CDR1 SGHRS and CDR2 YFSETQ. This CDR3 is 17 amino acids long. A word on this clone: Antigen unknown.

Original handling: For the immunoSEQ data, sequences were junction-only without quality scores, so filtering differed. Profiling relied on immunoSEQ multiplex PCR, and the TCRdb table lists in-frame clones only, not all of them. The V and J calls and clone size come from that table; D and trimming were worked out from the DNA. The table lists about 600,000 clones, around 97% of them singletons. The sequence was obtained from a woman aged 30 to 39 in good health. Sequencing used naive CD4+ T cells sorted from blood. Subset described: CD45RA+ positively selected. V usage is TRBV5-1 and J usage is TRBJ1-2; TRBD1 aligns across 8 bases. The CDR3 reads CASSLGPRDRSNYGYTF. CDR3 nucleotide sequence: TGCGCCAGCAGCTTGGGACCCCGGGACAGGTCTAACTATGGCTACACCTTC.